Ten or more counts support the clone carrying this T cell receptor (beta chain). Trimming left V 3 bases short and J 6 bases short, with 18 bases between. The CDR3 runs to 15 residues. Germline V CDR1 and CDR2: DFQATT, SNEGSKA (reference sequence). This sample stems from a study of T cells in Graves' hyperthyroidism and ophthalmopathy. What was amplified from RNA transcripts were TCR beta CDR3 regions. Carried out on the TCR CDR3, a first-round RT-PCR used the HTBI primer set. TCRdb analysed the multiplex PCR reads with MiXCR anew, one entry per CDR3 protein. The table lists 270,000 or so distinct CDR3 sequences, less than 30% of them singletons, with about 30% in the top ten.

The chain employs TRBV20-1 and TRBJ2-1; possible D gene TRBD2, 6 bases. The TCR originated in a man aged 35 to 55 with Graves' hyperthyroidism that later progressed to Graves' ophthalmopathy. The source material was blood. The CDR3, as DNA: TGCAGTGCTAGCCCCTGGAGGGCCCCACGCAATGAGCAGTTCTTC. Protein: CSASPWRAPRNEQFF.